These T cell receptor beta chains were read from a single sample in a study of Graves' ophthalmopathy and Graves' hyperthyroidism. One entry per CDR3 protein, called by TCRdb with MiXCR from the multiplex PCR reads. Among hundreds of thousands of distinct CDR3 sequences listed, 22% were seen once. Sequenced input: peripheral blood. The receptors were gathered from a woman between 18 and 29 years old with stable Graves' hyperthyroidism. Some clones in this sample may be carry-over from other donors' samples. Both conserved end residues are part of each CDR3. D genes are given only for firm matches. Only part of the rows carry a size: once, few, many, or a class if the clone is expanded.

J,size,V,D,CDR3,DNA
TRBJ2-4,many,TRBV6-5,TRBD1,CASTLGQGEDIQYF,TGTGCCAGCACTTTGGGACAGGGTGAGGACATTCAGTACTTC
TRBJ1-2,many,TRBV15,NA,CATSRQGHYGYTF,TGTGCCACCAGCAGACAGGGACACTATGGCTACACCTTC
TRBJ2-7,few,TRBV12-3/TRBV12-4,NA,CASSPPLGGLDRRYEQYF,TGTGCCAGCAGTCCACCCTTGGGGGGGCTCGACCGCCGCTACGAGCAGTACTTC
TRBJ2-2,many,TRBV12-3/TRBV12-4,NA,CASSLAGGGRTGELFF,TGTGCCAGCAGTTTAGCGGGAGGAGGTCGCACCGGGGAGCTGTTTTTT
TRBJ1-1,medium-sized,TRBV15,NA,CATRVGEEGSGTEAFF,TGTGCCACCAGGGTGGGGGAGGAGGGTTCGGGCACTGAAGCTTTCTTT
TRBJ1-3,many,TRBV12-3/TRBV12-4,NA,CASSLMSGGQGGIGNTIYF,TGTGCCAGCAGTTTGATGTCAGGAGGTCAGGGAGGAATCGGAAACACCATATATTTT
TRBJ2-2,many,TRBV9,TRBD1,CASRTGFYANTGELFF,TGTGCCAGCAGGACAGGGTTTTACGCGAACACCGGGGAGCTGTTTTTT
TRBJ1-1,many,TRBV6-5,TRBD1,CASSSTDRGQTEAFF,TGTGCCAGCAGTTCCACGGACAGGGGGCAAACTGAAGCTTTCTTT
TRBJ2-7,many,TRBV28,NA,CASSSNRETPTYEQYF,TGTGCCAGCAGCTCGAACAGGGAAACTCCTACCTACGAGCAGTACTTC
TRBJ1-1,NA,TRBV3-1,TRBD1,CASSSGTENTVAFF,TGTGCCAGCAGCTCCGGGACAGAGAACACTGTAGCTTTCTTT
TRBJ2-5,NA,TRBV24-1,NA,CATSDQTPKAGETQYF,TGTGCCACCAGTGACCAGACTCCCAAGGCAGGAGAGACCCAGTACTTC
TRBJ1-3,few,TRBV5-1,NA,CASSLEVGSGNTIYF,TGCGCCAGCAGCTTGGAGGTGGGCTCTGGAAACACCATATATTTT
TRBJ1-5,many,TRBV7-2,NA,CASSYGTKGQPQHF,TGTGCCAGCAGCTATGGGACTAAGGGACAGCCCCAGCATTTT
TRBJ1-5,many,TRBV20-1,NA,CSAVRGNQPQHF,TGCAGTGCCGTAAGAGGAAATCAGCCCCAGCATTTT
TRBJ2-7,many,TRBV12-3/TRBV12-4,TRBD2,CASSLREGFYEQYF,TGTGCCAGCAGTTTGCGGGAGGGATTTTACGAGCAGTACTTC
TRBJ2-7,NA,TRBV6-2/TRBV6-3,TRBD1,CASSYPPGQSYEQYF,TGTGCCAGCAGTTACCCTCCGGGACAGTCCTACGAGCAGTACTTC
TRBJ1-2,few,TRBV3-1,NA,CASSQEFGLSGGYTF,TGTGCCAGCAGCCAAGAATTCGGCCTCAGCGGTGGCTACACCTTC
TRBJ1-1,many,TRBV12-3/TRBV12-4,NA,CASSLPPSKTEAFF,TGTGCCAGCAGTTTGCCCCCGTCGAAGACTGAAGCTTTCTTT
TRBJ2-7,many,TRBV28,NA,CASSETQVNYEQYF,TGTGCCAGCAGTGAAACCCAGGTTAACTACGAGCAGTACTTC
TRBJ2-5,many,TRBV2,NA,CASKRGTETQYF,TGTGCCAGCAAGCGAGGGACGGAGACCCAGTACTTC
TRBJ1-2,NA,TRBV7-9,NA,CASSIPGGGYTF,TGTGCCAGCAGCATACCGGGGGGTGGCTACACCTTC
TRBJ2-5,few,TRBV6-5,TRBD1,CASSSAGGMGETQYF,TGTGCCAGCAGTTCCGCAGGGGGCATGGGAGAGACCCAGTACTTC
TRBJ1-1,many,TRBV2,NA,CASRPFVQAWGNTEAFF,TGTGCCAGCAGACCCTTTGTTCAGGCCTGGGGGAACACTGAAGCTTTCTTT
TRBJ1-2,few,TRBV5-1,TRBD1,CASSIGQGAYGYTF,TGCGCCAGCAGCATCGGACAGGGGGCGTATGGCTACACCTTC
TRBJ2-4,many,TRBV6-1,TRBD2,CASSEATSGGAGAKNIQYF,TGTGCCAGCAGTGAAGCGACTAGCGGGGGGGCAGGAGCCAAAAACATTCAGTACTTC
TRBJ2-7,few,TRBV19,TRBD1,CASSTGQREQYF,TGTGCCAGTAGTACGGGACAGCGAGAGCAGTACTTC
TRBJ2-7,NA,TRBV29-1,NA,CSVGDYEQYF,TGCAGCGTTGGGGACTACGAGCAGTACTTC
TRBJ1-1,NA,TRBV28,NA,CASSAQGISTEAFF,TGTGCCAGCAGTGCCCAGGGGATCTCCACTGAAGCTTTCTTT
TRBJ2-7,NA,TRBV13,TRBD1,CASSNQGQGSYEQYF,TGTGCCAGCAGCAACCAGGGACAGGGATCCTACGAGCAGTACTTC
TRBJ2-5,few,TRBV2,NA,CASSRRGLLQETQYF,TGTGCCAGCAGTCGACGCGGACTGTTGCAAGAGACCCAGTACTTC
TRBJ1-5,many,TRBV12-3/TRBV12-4,TRBD1,CASSPTGTGAEQPQHF,TGTGCCAGCAGTCCTACCGGGACAGGGGCGGAGCAGCCCCAGCATTTT
TRBJ1-1,few,TRBV10-1,NA,CASSDSLAGEAFF,TGCGCCAGCAGTGATTCCTTGGCAGGAGAAGCTTTCTTT
TRBJ2-7,many,TRBV12-5,NA,CASGFQEQYF,TGTGCTAGTGGTTTTCAAGAGCAGTACTTC
TRBJ2-2,NA,TRBV5-1,NA,CASSLTAQNTGELFF,TGCGCCAGCAGCTTGACGGCTCAGAACACCGGGGAGCTGTTTTTT
TRBJ2-5,NA,TRBV6-1,TRBD1,CASAQGTETQYF,TGTGCCAGCGCACAGGGGACAGAGACCCAGTACTTC
TRBJ1-2,many,TRBV20-1,TRBD1,CSASPRDRVFEFNYGYTF,TGCAGTGCTAGCCCCCGGGACAGGGTTTTTGAGTTTAACTATGGCTACACCTTC
TRBJ2-5,NA,TRBV6-1,TRBD1,CASRSGDRGLETQYF,TGTGCCAGCAGATCCGGTGACAGGGGACTAGAGACCCAGTACTTC
TRBJ2-5,few,TRBV5-1,NA,CASSLRPKETQYF,TGCGCCAGCAGCTTAAGGCCCAAGGAGACCCAGTACTTC
TRBJ1-6,NA,TRBV11-2,NA,CASSLDHTGIYNSPLHF,TGTGCCAGCAGCTTAGATCACACGGGCATCTATAATTCACCCCTCCACTTT
TRBJ2-5,many,TRBV10-3,NA,CAISEPDVETQYF,TGTGCCATCAGTGAGCCGGACGTGGAGACCCAGTACTTC
TRBJ1-6,NA,TRBV6-1,NA,CASSEMDSSSPLHF,TGTGCCAGCAGTGAAATGGACAGTAGTTCACCCCTCCACTTT